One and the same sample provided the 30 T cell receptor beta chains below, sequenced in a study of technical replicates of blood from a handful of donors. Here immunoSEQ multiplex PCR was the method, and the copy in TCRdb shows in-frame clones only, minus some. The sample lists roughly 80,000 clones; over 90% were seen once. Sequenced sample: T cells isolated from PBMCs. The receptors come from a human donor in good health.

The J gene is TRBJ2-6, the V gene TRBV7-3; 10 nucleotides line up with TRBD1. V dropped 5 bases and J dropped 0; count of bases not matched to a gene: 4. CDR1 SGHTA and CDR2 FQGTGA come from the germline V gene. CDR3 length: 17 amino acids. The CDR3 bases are TGTGCCAGCAGCAGGACAGGGGGGTACTCTGGGGCCAACGTCCTGACTTTC. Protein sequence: CASSRTGGYSGANVLTF.

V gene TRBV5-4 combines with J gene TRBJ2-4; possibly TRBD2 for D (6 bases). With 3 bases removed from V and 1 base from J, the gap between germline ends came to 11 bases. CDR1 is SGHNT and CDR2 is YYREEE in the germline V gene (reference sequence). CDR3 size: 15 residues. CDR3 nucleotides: TGTGCCAGCAGCTCCGAGGGGAGGGCCAAAAACATTCAGTACTTC. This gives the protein CASSSEGRAKNIQYF.

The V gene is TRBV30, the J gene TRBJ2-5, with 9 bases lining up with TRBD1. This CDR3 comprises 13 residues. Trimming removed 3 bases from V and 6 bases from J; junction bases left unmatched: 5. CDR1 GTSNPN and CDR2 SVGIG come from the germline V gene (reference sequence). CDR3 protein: CAWSADRGQTQYF. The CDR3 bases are TGTGCCTGGAGCGCGGACAGGGGCCAGACCCAGTACTTC.

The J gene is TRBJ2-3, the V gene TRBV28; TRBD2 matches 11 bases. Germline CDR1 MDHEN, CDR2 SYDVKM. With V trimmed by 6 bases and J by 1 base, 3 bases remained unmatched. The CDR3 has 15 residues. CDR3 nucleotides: TGTGCCAGCAGCTTTAGCGGGAGGGGCACAGATACGCAGTATTTT. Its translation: CASSFSGRGTDTQYF.

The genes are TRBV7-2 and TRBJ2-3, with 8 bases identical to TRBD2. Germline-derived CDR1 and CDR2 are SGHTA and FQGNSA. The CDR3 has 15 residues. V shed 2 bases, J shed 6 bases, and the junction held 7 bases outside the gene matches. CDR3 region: CASSLLLGGRDTQYF. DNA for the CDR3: TGTGCCAGCAGCTTACTACTTGGCGGGAGGGATACGCAGTATTTT.

CDR3 in DNA: TGTGCCAGCAGCTTAGCGCGGGGGAGCACTGAAGCTTTCTTT. Its protein product is CASSLARGSTEAFF. V usage is TRBV7-2 and J usage is TRBJ1-1; D perhaps matches TRBD1 (5 bases). Trimming pared 0 bases from V and 4 bases from J, leaving 9 bases between. The CDR3 is 14 amino acids. Germline loops: CDR1 SGHTA, CDR2 FQGNSA.

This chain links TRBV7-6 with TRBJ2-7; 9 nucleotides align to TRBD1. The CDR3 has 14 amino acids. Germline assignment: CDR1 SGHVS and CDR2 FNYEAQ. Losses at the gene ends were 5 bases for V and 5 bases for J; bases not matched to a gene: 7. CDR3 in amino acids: CASSPQGAYNEQYF. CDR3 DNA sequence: TGTGCCAGCAGCCCACAGGGGGCTTACAACGAGCAGTACTTC.

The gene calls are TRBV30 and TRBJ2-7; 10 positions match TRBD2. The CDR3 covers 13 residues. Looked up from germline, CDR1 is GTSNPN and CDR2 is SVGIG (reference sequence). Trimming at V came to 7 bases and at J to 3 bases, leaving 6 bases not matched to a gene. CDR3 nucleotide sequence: TGTGCCTCCTCGGCTAGCGGGGGCTACGAGCAGTACTTC. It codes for CASSASGGYEQYF.

CDR3 residues: CASSQQVGTGTNYPQHF. As DNA, the CDR3 is TGCGCCAGCAGCCAACAGGTGGGGACAGGGACTAACTATCCCCAGCATTTT. The chain recombines TRBV4-1 with TRBJ1-5; TRBD1 agrees at 9 bases. V shed 2 bases, J shed 10 bases, and the junction held 15 bases outside the gene matches. The germline V gene has CDR1 MGHRA and CDR2 YSYEKL. The CDR3 consists of 17 residues.

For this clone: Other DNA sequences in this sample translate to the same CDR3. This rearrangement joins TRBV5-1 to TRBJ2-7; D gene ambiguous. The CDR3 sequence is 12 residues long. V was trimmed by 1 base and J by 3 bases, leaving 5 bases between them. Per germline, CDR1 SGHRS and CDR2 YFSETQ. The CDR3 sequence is CASSLTGYEQYF. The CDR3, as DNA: TGCGCCAGCAGCTTGACGGGCTACGAGCAGTACTTC.

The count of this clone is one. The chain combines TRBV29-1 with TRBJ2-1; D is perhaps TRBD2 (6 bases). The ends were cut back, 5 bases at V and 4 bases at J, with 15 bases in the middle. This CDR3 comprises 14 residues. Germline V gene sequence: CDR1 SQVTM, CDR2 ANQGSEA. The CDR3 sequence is CSVLWRAIYNEQFF. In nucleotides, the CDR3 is TGCAGCGTTCTTTGGAGGGCCATTTACAATGAGCAGTTCTTC.

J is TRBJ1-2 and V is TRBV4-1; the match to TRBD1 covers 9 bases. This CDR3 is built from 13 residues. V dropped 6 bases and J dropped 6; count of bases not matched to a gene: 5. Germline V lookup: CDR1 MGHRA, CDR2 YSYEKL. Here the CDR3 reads CASRDRGTDGYTF. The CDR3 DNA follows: TGCGCCAGCAGAGACAGGGGGACGGATGGCTACACCTTC.

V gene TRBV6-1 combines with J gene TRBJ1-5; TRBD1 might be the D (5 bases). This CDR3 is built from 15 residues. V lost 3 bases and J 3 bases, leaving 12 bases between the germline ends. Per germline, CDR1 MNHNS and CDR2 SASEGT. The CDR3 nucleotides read TGTGCCAGCAGTGACCGAGACAGCCCCAATCAGCCCCAGCATTTT. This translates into CASSDRDSPNQPQHF.

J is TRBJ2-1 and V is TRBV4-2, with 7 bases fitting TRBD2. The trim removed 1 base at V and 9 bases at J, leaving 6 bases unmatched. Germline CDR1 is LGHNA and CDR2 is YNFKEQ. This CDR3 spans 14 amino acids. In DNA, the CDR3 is TGTGCCAGCAGCCAAGGGAATCCGGGGGGTGAGCAGTTCTTC. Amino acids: CASSQGNPGGEQFF.

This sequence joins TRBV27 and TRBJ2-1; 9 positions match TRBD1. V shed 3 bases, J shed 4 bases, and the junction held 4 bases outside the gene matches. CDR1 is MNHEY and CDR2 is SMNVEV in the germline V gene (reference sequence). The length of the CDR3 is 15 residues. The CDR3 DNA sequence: TGTGCCAGCAGTTTCGACAGGGGGTTTTACAATGAGCAGTTCTTC. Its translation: CASSFDRGFYNEQFF.

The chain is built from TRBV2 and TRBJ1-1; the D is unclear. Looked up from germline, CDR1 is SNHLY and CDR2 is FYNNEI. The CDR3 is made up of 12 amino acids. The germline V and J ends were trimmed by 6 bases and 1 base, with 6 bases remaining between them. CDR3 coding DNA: TGTGCCAGCAGGCAGGAGAACACTGAAGCTTTCTTT. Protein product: CASRQENTEAFF.

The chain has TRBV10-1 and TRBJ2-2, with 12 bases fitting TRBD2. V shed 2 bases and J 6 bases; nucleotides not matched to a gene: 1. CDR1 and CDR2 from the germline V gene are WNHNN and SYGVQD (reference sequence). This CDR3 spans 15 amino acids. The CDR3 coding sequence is TGCGCCAGCAGTGAGGGACTAGCGGGACCCGGGGAGCTGTTTTTT. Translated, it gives CASSEGLAGPGELFF.

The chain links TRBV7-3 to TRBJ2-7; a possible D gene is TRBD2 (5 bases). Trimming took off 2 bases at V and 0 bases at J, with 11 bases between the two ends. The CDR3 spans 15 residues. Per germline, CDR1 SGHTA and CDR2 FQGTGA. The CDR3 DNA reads TGTGCCAGCAGCTTAGGACTGGGGAGCTCCTACGAGCAGTACTTC. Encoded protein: CASSLGLGSSYEQYF. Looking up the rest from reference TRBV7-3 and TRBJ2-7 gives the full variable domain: GAGVSQTPSNKVTEKGKYVELRCDPISGHTALYWYRQSLGQGPEFLIYFQGTGAADDSGLPNDRFFAVRPEGSVSTLKIQRTERGDSAVYLCASSLGLGSSYEQYFGPGTRLTVT.

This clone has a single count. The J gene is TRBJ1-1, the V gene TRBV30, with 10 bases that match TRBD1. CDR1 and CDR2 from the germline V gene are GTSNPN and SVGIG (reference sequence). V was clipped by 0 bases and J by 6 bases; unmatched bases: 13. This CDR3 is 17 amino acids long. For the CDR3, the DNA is TGTGCCTGGAGTGTTTATCATCTGGGACAGGGGCTTCCTGAAGCTTTCTTT. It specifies CAWSVYHLGQGLPEAFF.

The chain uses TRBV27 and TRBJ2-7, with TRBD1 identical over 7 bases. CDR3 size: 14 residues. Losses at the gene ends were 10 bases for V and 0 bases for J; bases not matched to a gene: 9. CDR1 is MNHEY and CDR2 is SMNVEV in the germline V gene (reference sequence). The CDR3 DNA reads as TGTGCCACCTCTAACCGGGACAGCTCCTACGAGCAGTACTTC. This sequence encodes CATSNRDSSYEQYF.

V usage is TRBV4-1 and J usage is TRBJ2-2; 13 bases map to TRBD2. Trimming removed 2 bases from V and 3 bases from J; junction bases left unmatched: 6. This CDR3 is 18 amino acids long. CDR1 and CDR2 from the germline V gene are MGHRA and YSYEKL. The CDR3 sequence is CASSQRTSGRIDTGELFF. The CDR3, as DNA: TGCGCCAGCAGCCAAAGGACTAGCGGGAGAATCGACACCGGGGAGCTGTTTTTT.

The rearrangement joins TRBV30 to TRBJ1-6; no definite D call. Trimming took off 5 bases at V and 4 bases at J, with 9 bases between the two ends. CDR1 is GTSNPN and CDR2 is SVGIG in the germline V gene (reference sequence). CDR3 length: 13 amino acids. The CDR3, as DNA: TGTGCCTGGGAAGCTACTTATAATTCACCCCTCCACTTT. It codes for CAWEATYNSPLHF.

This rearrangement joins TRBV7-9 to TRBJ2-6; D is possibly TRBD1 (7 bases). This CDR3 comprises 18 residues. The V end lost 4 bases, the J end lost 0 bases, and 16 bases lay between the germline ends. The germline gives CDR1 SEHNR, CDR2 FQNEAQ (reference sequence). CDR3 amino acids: CASSSWGRGDSGANVLTF. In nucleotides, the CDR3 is TGTGCCAGCAGCTCTTGGGGCAGGGGGGACTCTGGGGCCAACGTCCTGACTTTC.

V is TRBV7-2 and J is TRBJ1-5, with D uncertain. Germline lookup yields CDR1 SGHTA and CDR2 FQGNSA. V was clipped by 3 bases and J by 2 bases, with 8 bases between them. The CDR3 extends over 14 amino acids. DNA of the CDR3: TGTGCCAGCAGCTTCCTCCTCGGCAATCAGCCCCAGCATTTT. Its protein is CASSFLLGNQPQHF.

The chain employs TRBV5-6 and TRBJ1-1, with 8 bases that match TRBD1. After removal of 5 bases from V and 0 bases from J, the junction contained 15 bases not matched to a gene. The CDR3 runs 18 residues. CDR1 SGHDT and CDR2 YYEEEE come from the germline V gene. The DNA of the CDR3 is TGTGCCAGCAGAAACTCGCGTTCCAGGGGGCTTATGAACACTGAAGCTTTCTTT. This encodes CASRNSRSRGLMNTEAFF.

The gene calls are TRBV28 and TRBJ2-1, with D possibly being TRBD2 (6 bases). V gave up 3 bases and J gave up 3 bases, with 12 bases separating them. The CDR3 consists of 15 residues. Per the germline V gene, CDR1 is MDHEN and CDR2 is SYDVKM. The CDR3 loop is CASSFLASDYNEQFF. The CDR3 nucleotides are TGTGCCAGCAGTTTCTTGGCTAGCGACTACAATGAGCAGTTCTTC.

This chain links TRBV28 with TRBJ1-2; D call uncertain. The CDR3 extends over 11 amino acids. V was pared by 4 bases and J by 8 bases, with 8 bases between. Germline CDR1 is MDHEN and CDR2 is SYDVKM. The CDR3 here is CASSSMSGYTF. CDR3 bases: TGTGCCAGCAGTTCTATGAGCGGCTACACCTTC.

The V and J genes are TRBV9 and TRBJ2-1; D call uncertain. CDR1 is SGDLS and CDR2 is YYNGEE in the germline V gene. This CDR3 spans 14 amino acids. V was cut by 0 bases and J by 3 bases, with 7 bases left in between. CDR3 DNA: TGTGCCAGCAGCGTAGCGGGTCTCTACAATGAGCAGTTCTTC. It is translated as CASSVAGLYNEQFF.

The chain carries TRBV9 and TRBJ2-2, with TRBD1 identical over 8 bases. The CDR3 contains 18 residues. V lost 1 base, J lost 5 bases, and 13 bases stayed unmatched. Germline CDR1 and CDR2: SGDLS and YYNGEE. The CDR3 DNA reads TGTGCCAGCAGCGTAAATATGGACAGGGTGACAGTAACCGGGGAGCTGTTTTTT. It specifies CASSVNMDRVTVTGELFF.

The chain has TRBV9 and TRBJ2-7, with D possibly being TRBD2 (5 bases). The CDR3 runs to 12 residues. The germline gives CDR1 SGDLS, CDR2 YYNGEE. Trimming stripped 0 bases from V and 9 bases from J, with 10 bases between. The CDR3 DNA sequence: TGTGCCAGCAGCGTAGACACTAGTCCGCAGTACTTC. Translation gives CASSVDTSPQYF.